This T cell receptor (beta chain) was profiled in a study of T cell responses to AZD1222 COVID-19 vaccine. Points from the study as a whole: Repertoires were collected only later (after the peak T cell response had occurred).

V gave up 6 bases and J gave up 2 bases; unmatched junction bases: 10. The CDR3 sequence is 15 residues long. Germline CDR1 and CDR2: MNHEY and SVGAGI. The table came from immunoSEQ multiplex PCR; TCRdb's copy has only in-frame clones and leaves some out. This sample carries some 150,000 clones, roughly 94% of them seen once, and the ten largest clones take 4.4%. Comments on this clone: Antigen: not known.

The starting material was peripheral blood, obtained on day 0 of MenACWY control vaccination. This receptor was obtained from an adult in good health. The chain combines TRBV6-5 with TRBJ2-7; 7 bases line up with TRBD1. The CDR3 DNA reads TGTGCCAGCAGCCTCGACAGGGAAGGACCCTACGAGCAGTACTTC. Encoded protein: CASSLDREGPYEQYF.